This T cell receptor (beta chain) was obtained from a study of blood T cell repertoires in COVID-19. Study-wide context: Donors in the United States, Italy and Spain gave samples during acute or convalescent COVID-19. The analysed material was cDNA or gDNA that came from T cells, B-cell-depleted T cells, or PBMCs.

Per germline, CDR1 MGHRA and CDR2 YSYEKL. The CDR3 covers 14 residues. Unmatched junction bases numbered 3, after V lost 1 base and J lost 3 bases. As processed by the authors: The authors estimated nucleated cell counts from reference gene primer amplification. The assay was immunoSEQ multiplex PCR, and TCRdb's table has in-frame clones only and misses some. The DNA gave D and trimming, while V, J and clone size come from that table. The sample shows 150,000 or so clones, 70% to 85% of them seen only once. This receptor was obtained from a man aged 55 to 70 with COVID-19, enrolled during active disease. The chain combines TRBV4-1 with TRBJ2-7, with 7 positions matching TRBD2. Sequencing was carried out using peripheral blood. In DNA, the CDR3 is TGCGCCAGCAGCCAAGGGGGGGGAAACTACGAGCAGTACTTC. Translation gives CASSQGGGNYEQYF.